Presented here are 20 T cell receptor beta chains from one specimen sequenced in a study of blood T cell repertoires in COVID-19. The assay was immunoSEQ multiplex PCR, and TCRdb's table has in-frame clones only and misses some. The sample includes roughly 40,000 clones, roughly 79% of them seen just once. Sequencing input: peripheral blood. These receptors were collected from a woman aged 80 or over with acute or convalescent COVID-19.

CDR3 DNA: TGTGCCAGCAGTTACAGGGGAGCGACATCTGGAAACACCATATATTTT. Its translation: CASSYRGATSGNTIYF. V and J are TRBV9 and TRBJ1-3, with 7 bases lining up with TRBD1. The V gene's germline CDR1 is SGDLS and CDR2 YYNGEE. The CDR3 runs 16 residues. The J segment lost 1 base and the V segment lost 5 bases, leaving 9 bases of the junction unmatched.

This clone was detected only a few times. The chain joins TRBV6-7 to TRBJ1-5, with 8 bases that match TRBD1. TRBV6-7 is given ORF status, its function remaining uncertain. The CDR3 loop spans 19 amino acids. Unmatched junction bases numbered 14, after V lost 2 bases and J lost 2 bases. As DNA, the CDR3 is TGTGCCAGCAGTTACCTTCGGGGGATACAGGGGGAGCGCAATCAGCCCCAGCATTTT. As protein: CASSYLRGIQGERNQPQHF.

The CDR3 here is CAISESGLAVTYNEQFF. CDR3 nucleotide sequence: TGTGCCATCAGTGAGTCGGGACTAGCGGTGACCTACAATGAGCAGTTCTTC. The V gene is TRBV10-3, the J gene TRBJ2-1; 11 bases align to TRBD2. V lost 0 bases to trimming and J lost 2 bases; unmatched junction nucleotides: 3. Germline V CDR1 and CDR2: ENHRY, SYGVKD. The length of the CDR3 is 17 residues.

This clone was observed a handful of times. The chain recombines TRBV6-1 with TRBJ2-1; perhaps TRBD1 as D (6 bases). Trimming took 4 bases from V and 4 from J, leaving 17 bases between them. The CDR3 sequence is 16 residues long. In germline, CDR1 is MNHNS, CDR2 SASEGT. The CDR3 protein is CASSVPQGTPYNEQFF. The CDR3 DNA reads TGTGCCAGCAGTGTCCCCCAGGGGACACCATACAATGAGCAGTTCTTC.

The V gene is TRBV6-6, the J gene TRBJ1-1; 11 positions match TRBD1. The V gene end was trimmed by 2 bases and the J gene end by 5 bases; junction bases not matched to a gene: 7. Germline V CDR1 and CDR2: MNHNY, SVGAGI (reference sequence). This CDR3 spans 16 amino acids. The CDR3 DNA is TGTGCCAGCAGTTACGCGGGACAGGGGGTTGGGACTGAAGCTTTCTTT. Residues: CASSYAGQGVGTEAFF.

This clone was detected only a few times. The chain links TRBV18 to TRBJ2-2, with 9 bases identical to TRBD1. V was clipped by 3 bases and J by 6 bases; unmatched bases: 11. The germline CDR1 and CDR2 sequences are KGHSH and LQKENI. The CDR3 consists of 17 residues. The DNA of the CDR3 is TGTGCCAGCTCACCTACCACCGGGACAGGGTTGGCCGGGGAGCTGTTTTTT. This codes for CASSPTTGTGLAGELFF.

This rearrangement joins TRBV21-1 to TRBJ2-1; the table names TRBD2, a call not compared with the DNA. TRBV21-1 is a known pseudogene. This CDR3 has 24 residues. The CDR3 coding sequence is TGTGCCAGCAAACAAGGGGTGGGGGTTCGGCGGGAGAAGTGTATTTTGATGTCCTACAATGAGCAGTTCTTC. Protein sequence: CASKQGVGVRREKCILMSYNEQFF.

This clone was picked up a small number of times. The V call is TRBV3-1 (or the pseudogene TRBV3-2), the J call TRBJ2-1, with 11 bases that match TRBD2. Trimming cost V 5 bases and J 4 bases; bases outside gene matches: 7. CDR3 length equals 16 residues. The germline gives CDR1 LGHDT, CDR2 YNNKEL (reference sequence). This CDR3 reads CASSYIAGGTYNEQFF. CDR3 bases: TGTGCCAGCAGCTATATAGCGGGAGGGACTTACAATGAGCAGTTCTTC.

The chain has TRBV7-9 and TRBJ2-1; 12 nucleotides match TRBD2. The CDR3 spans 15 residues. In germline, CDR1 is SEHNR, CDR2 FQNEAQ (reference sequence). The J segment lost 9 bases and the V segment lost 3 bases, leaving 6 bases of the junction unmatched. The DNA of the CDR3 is TGTGCCAGCAGCTTGCAGACTAGCGGGAGATCTGAGCAGTTCTTC. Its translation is CASSLQTSGRSEQFF.

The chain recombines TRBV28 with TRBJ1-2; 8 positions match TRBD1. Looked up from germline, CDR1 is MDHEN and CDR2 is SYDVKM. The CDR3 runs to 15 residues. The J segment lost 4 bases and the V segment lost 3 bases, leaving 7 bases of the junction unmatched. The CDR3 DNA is TGTGCCAGCAGTTTGGCAACCGACAGGGGCTATGGCTACACCTTC. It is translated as CASSLATDRGYGYTF.

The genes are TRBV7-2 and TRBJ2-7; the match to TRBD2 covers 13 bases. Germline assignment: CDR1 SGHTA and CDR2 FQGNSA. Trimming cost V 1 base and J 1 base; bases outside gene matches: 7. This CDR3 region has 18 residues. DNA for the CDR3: TGTGCCAGCAGCTTAGGACTAGCGGGAGGCCTTTGGTCCTACGAGCAGTACTTC. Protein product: CASSLGLAGGLWSYEQYF.

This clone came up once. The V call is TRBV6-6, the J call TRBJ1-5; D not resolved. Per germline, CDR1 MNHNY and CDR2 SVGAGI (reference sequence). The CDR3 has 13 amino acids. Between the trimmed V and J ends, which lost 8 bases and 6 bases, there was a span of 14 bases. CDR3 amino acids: CASVFLVGQPQHF. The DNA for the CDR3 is TGTGCCAGCGTCTTTCTAGTGGGTCAGCCCCAGCATTTT.

In DNA form, the CDR3 reads TGCGCCAGCAGCCTCCCTACACTCGAGGGTGGCTACACCTTC. This codes for CASSLPTLEGGYTF. This chain joins TRBV5-1 and TRBJ1-2; no reliable D call. CDR1 is SGHRS, CDR2 YFSETQ, per germline. This CDR3 spans 14 amino acids. The V end lost 4 bases, the J end lost 7 bases, and 17 bases lay between the germline ends.

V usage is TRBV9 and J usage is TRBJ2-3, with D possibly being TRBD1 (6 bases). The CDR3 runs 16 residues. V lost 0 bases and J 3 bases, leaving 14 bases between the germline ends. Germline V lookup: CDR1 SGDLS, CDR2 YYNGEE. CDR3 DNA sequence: TGTGCCAGCAGCGTAGGGCTTCTAGGGGGAACAGATACGCAGTATTTT. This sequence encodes CASSVGLLGGTDTQYF.

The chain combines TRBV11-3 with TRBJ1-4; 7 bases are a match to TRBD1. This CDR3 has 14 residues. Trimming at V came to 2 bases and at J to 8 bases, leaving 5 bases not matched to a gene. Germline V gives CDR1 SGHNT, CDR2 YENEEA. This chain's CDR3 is CASSLTGASEKLFF. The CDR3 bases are TGTGCCAGCAGCTTAACAGGGGCCAGCGAAAAACTGTTTTTT.

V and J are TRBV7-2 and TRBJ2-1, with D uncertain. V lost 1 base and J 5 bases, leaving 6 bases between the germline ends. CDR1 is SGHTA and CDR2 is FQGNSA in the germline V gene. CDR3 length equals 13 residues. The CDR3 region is CASSLGVNNEQFF. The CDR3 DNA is TGTGCCAGCAGCTTAGGAGTAAACAATGAGCAGTTCTTC.

CDR3 bases: TGTGCCAGCAGCCCTTACGGACAGCTCAATCAGCCCCAGCATTTT. Translation gives CASSPYGQLNQPQHF. The V and J genes are TRBV7-2 and TRBJ1-5; D may be TRBD1 (6 bases). The V and J ends lost 5 bases and 3 bases respectively, with 14 bases between them. This CDR3 has 15 residues. From germline, CDR1 is SGHTA and CDR2 FQGNSA.

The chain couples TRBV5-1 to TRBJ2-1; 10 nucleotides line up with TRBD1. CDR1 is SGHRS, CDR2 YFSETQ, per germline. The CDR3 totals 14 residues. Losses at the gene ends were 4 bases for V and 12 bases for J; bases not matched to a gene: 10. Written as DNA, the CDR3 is TGCGCCAGCAGCAATCGACAGGGGGCCCTTGGGCAGTTCTTC. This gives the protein CASSNRQGALGQFF.

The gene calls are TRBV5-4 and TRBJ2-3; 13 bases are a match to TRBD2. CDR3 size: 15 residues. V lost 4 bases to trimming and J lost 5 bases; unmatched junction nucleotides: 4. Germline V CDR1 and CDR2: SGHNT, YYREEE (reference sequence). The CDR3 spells CASSVRTSGRDTQYF. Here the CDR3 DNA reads TGTGCCAGCAGCGTCCGGACTAGCGGGAGAGATACGCAGTATTTT.

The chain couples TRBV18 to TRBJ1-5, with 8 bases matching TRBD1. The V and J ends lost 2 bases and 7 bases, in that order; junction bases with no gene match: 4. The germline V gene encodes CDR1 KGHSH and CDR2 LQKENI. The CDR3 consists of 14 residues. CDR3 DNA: TGTGCCAGCTCACCAGTCGACAGGGGCCAGCCCCAGCATTTT. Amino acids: CASSPVDRGQPQHF.